The 19 T cell receptor beta chains given below trace back to one sample, sequenced in a study of beta chain features in type 1 diabetes. Study-level findings and limits: The study found moderately but significantly shorter TCRB CDR3s in all four CD4+ subsets of Type 1 diabetes patients.

These receptors have no known antigen. Expressed TCRB transcripts were sequenced because the isolated RNA had all been reverse transcribed beforehand. Sequencing used immunoSEQ multiplex PCR; TCRdb keeps in-frame clones, though not all of them. The sample has 200,000 to 300,000 clones, 11% seen once. Sequenced: naive CD4+ T cells from blood. These receptors came from a man in his thirties or forties with type 1 diabetes.

This rearrangement joins TRBV14 to TRBJ1-2; D call uncertain. V was clipped by 0 bases and J by 2 bases, with 13 bases between them. Germline lookup yields CDR1 SGHDN and CDR2 FVKESK. The CDR3 has 16 residues. As DNA, the CDR3 is TGTGCCAGCAGCCAAGATGTGCCGGTTTCCAACTATGGCTACACCTTC. This gives the protein CASSQDVPVSNYGYTF.

This clone was seen more than once but under ten times. The genes are TRBV4-1 and TRBJ1-2; D remains ambiguous. CDR1 MGHRA and CDR2 YSYEKL come from the germline V gene. Trimming shortened V by 5 bases and J by 8 bases, and 15 bases separated the two germline ends. The CDR3 totals 13 residues. CDR3 loop: CASSLGPTQGYTF. CDR3 nucleotide sequence: TGCGCCAGCAGCTTGGGCCCCACCCAGGGCTACACCTTC.

This clone appeared a few times. The junction does not match germline at one end; this may be a read error. This rearrangement joins TRBV7-7 to TRBJ2-5; maybe TRBD1 (6 bases). CDR3 length equals 15 residues. Germline V lookup: CDR1 SSHAT, CDR2 FNYEAQ (reference sequence). This CDR3 is CASSFLSGVQETQYF. The DNA of the CDR3 is TGTGCTAGCAGCTTCCTCTCAGGGGTCCAAGAGACCCAGTACTTC.

A few counts support this clone. V is TRBV15 and J is TRBJ1-6; D is unclear. The CDR3 is 13 residues long. The germline V gene encodes CDR1 LNHNV and CDR2 YYDKDF (reference sequence). With 4 bases removed from V and 7 bases from J, the gap between germline ends came to 8 bases. The CDR3 DNA reads TGTGCCACCAGCACGACACGGAATTCACCCCTCCACTTT. Amino acids: CATSTTRNSPLHF. Full variable domain (outside the CDR3, taken from reference TRBV15 and TRBJ1-6): DAMVIQNPRYQVTQFGKPVTLSCSQTLNHNVMYWYQQKSSQAPKLLFHYYDKDFNNEADTPDNFQSRRPNTSFCFLDIRSPGLGDTAMYLCATSTTRNSPLHFGNGTRLTVT.

This clone was seen a few times. The chain carries TRBV28 and TRBJ1-6, with a possible D match to TRBD1 (5 bases). Trimming shortened V by 4 bases and J by 15 bases, and 13 bases separated the two germline ends. Germline-derived CDR1 and CDR2 are MDHEN and SYDVKM. The CDR3 runs 12 residues. Here the CDR3 DNA reads TGTGCCAGCAGTTCGACAGCGCCTCACCTCCACTTT. It is translated as CASSSTAPHLHF.

The table lists this clone with a few counts. The chain couples TRBV2 to TRBJ1-6, with TRBD1 matching over 7 bases. The CDR3 contains 11 residues. After removal of 4 bases from V and 14 bases from J, the junction contained 2 bases not matched to a gene. Germline values: CDR1 SNHLY, CDR2 FYNNEI. CDR3 sequence reads: CASSADRALHF. In DNA, the CDR3 is TGTGCCAGCAGTGCAGACAGGGCCCTCCACTTT.

This CDR3 reads CASSSVGGAKTEAFF. The CDR3 DNA sequence: TGTGCCAGCTCATCCGTGGGGGGGGCGAAAACTGAAGCTTTCTTT. The chain uses TRBV18 and TRBJ1-1, with D possibly being TRBD1 (6 bases). V dropped 5 bases and J dropped 5 bases, with 18 bases sitting between them. Germline lookup yields CDR1 KGHSH and CDR2 LQKENI. The CDR3 is 15 residues long.

This clone occurred a few times. The chain employs TRBV6-5 and TRBJ2-5; 9 bases are shared with TRBD1. Trimming cost V 0 bases and J 5 bases; bases outside gene matches: 7. This CDR3 comprises 16 residues. The germline V gene encodes CDR1 MNHEY and CDR2 SVGAGI. CDR3 nucleotides: TGTGCCAGCAGTTACTCTGGGACAGGGAACGGCGAGACCCAGTACTTC. It is translated as CASSYSGTGNGETQYF.

This clone was counted between two and nine times. The chain employs TRBV2 and TRBJ1-1; TRBD1 matches 8 bases. Germline assignment: CDR1 SNHLY and CDR2 FYNNEI. Trimming cost V 5 bases and J 4 bases; bases outside gene matches: 6. The CDR3 has 14 amino acids. CDR3 region: CASSSRTGSTEAFF. The CDR3 DNA is TGTGCCAGCAGTTCTAGGACAGGGAGCACTGAAGCTTTCTTT.

This clone appeared a few times. The V and J genes are TRBV4-2 and TRBJ2-7, with 10 bases aligning to TRBD1. The CDR3 contains 18 residues. Germline V gene lookup returns CDR1 LGHNA and CDR2 YNFKEQ. J was trimmed by 2 bases and V by 4 bases; bases with no gene match: 14. Here the CDR3 reads CASSRNRDRGNWTYEQYF. Written as DNA, the CDR3 is TGTGCCAGCAGCCGGAACCGGGACAGGGGAAATTGGACCTACGAGCAGTACTTC.

This clone was detected a few times. CDR3 sequence reads: CASSVESRTGELFF. The CDR3 bases are TGTGCCAGCAGCGTAGAATCCCGGACCGGGGAGCTGTTTTTT. The chain uses TRBV9 and TRBJ2-2; D is undetermined. The CDR3 is 14 amino acids. V lost 0 bases, J lost 5 bases, and 8 bases lay in between. The germline V gene encodes CDR1 SGDLS and CDR2 YYNGEE.

This clone was picked up a small number of times. The V gene is TRBV7-9, the J gene TRBJ1-6; 8 positions agree with TRBD1. The junction had 6 bases not matched to a gene; V was cut back by 5 bases and J by 6 bases. This CDR3 is built from 15 residues. The V gene's germline CDR1 is SEHNR and CDR2 FQNEAQ (reference sequence). In DNA form, the CDR3 reads TGTGCCAGCAGCGGGGGGACAGGCGGTAATTCACCCCTCCACTTT. The encoded protein is CASSGGTGGNSPLHF.

This clone has only a few counts. The chain employs TRBV5-6 and TRBJ2-1; 8 bases align to TRBD1. Germline values: CDR1 SGHDT, CDR2 YYEEEE. J gave up 3 bases and V 1 base, and 6 bases lay outside the gene matches. The CDR3 is 16 amino acids. CDR3 sequence (DNA): TGTGCCAGCAGCTTGATGGACAGGGCCCTCTACAATGAGCAGTTCTTC. Translating it yields CASSLMDRALYNEQFF.

There are a few counts of this clone. The rearrangement uses TRBV30 and TRBJ1-2; D possibly corresponds to TRBD1 (5 bases). This CDR3 contains 12 residues. Germline V gives CDR1 GTSNPN, CDR2 SVGIG (reference sequence). V gave up 4 bases and J gave up 4 bases, with 10 bases separating them. CDR3 nucleotide sequence: TGTGCCTGGAACCGGGACTTCTATGGCTACACCTTC. Encoded protein: CAWNRDFYGYTF.

This clone was detected only a few times. The V and J genes are TRBV11-2 and TRBJ2-3; 8 bases map to TRBD1. CDR1 and CDR2 from the germline V gene are SGHAT and FQNNGV. This CDR3 region has 16 residues. V was pared by 7 bases and J by 5 bases, with 14 bases of the junction left unmatched. CDR3 residues: CASTSLGQAGGDTQYF. The CDR3 coding sequence is TGTGCCAGCACCTCTTTGGGACAGGCTGGCGGAGATACGCAGTATTTT.

This clone was counted between two and nine times. The V gene is TRBV2, the J gene TRBJ2-2, with 9 bases that match TRBD2. J gave up 4 bases and V 9 bases, and 6 bases lay outside the gene matches. Germline V gene sequence: CDR1 SNHLY, CDR2 FYNNEI. This CDR3 comprises 14 residues. The CDR3 spells CASAGGLPTGELFF. In DNA form, the CDR3 reads TGTGCCAGTGCGGGGGGGCTTCCCACCGGGGAGCTGTTTTTT. The entire variable domain, with the rest obtained from reference TRBV2 and TRBJ2-2, is as follows: EPEVTQTPSHQVTQMGQEVILRCVPISNHLYFYWYRQILGQKVEFLVSFYNNEISEKSEIFDDQFSVERPDGSNFTLKIRSTKLEDSAMYFCASAGGLPTGELFFGEGSRLTVL.

There are a few counts of this clone. The chain couples TRBV4-3 to TRBJ1-4; a possible D gene is TRBD1 (5 bases). Trimming stripped 0 bases from V and 0 bases from J, with 11 bases between. The CDR3 loop spans 17 amino acids. The germline V gene encodes CDR1 LGHNA and CDR2 YSLEER. CDR3 nucleotides: TGCGCCAGCAGCCAAGATATAGGGACTGCAACTAATGAAAAACTGTTTTTT. Translated: CASSQDIGTATNEKLFF.

The CDR3 here is CASSAGHRGNYGYTF. CDR3 DNA sequence: TGTGCCAGTAGTGCGGGACACAGGGGTAACTATGGCTACACCTTC. The rearrangement joins TRBV19 to TRBJ1-2; 7 nucleotides align to TRBD1. The germline V gene has CDR1 LNHDA and CDR2 SQIVND (reference sequence). The CDR3 is 15 amino acids. J lost 1 base, V lost 5 bases, and 7 bases had no gene match.

The chain employs TRBV5-1 and TRBJ2-7; TRBD1 aligns across 10 bases. Germline lookup yields CDR1 SGHRS and CDR2 YFSETQ. This CDR3 contains 15 residues. V gave up 0 bases and J gave up 2 bases; unmatched junction bases: 2. The CDR3 is CASSLAGTGAYEQYF. The CDR3 coding sequence is TGCGCCAGCAGCTTGGCCGGGACAGGGGCCTACGAGCAGTACTTC.